This T cell receptor beta chain derives from a study of shared clonotypes between healthy human individuals. Libraries were prepared by immunoSEQ multiplex PCR; TCRdb keeps only in-frame clonotypes and omits some of them. The sample includes approximately 980,000 clones, 76% of them seen just once. The CDR3 is made up of 15 amino acids. CDR1 is MDHEN, CDR2 SYDVKM, per germline. Trimming left V 7 bases short and J 0 bases short, with 13 bases between. The sample taken for sequencing was memory CD4+ T cells sorted from blood. Subset in this sample: CD45RA-negative fraction. This chain connects TRBV28 to TRBJ1-5; D possibly corresponds to TRBD1 (6 bases). The clonotype originates from a man aged 18 to 29 in good health. The CDR3 is CASTLRGDSNQPQHF. The CDR3 DNA follows: TGTGCCAGCACCCTAAGGGGGGATAGCAATCAGCCCCAGCATTTT.